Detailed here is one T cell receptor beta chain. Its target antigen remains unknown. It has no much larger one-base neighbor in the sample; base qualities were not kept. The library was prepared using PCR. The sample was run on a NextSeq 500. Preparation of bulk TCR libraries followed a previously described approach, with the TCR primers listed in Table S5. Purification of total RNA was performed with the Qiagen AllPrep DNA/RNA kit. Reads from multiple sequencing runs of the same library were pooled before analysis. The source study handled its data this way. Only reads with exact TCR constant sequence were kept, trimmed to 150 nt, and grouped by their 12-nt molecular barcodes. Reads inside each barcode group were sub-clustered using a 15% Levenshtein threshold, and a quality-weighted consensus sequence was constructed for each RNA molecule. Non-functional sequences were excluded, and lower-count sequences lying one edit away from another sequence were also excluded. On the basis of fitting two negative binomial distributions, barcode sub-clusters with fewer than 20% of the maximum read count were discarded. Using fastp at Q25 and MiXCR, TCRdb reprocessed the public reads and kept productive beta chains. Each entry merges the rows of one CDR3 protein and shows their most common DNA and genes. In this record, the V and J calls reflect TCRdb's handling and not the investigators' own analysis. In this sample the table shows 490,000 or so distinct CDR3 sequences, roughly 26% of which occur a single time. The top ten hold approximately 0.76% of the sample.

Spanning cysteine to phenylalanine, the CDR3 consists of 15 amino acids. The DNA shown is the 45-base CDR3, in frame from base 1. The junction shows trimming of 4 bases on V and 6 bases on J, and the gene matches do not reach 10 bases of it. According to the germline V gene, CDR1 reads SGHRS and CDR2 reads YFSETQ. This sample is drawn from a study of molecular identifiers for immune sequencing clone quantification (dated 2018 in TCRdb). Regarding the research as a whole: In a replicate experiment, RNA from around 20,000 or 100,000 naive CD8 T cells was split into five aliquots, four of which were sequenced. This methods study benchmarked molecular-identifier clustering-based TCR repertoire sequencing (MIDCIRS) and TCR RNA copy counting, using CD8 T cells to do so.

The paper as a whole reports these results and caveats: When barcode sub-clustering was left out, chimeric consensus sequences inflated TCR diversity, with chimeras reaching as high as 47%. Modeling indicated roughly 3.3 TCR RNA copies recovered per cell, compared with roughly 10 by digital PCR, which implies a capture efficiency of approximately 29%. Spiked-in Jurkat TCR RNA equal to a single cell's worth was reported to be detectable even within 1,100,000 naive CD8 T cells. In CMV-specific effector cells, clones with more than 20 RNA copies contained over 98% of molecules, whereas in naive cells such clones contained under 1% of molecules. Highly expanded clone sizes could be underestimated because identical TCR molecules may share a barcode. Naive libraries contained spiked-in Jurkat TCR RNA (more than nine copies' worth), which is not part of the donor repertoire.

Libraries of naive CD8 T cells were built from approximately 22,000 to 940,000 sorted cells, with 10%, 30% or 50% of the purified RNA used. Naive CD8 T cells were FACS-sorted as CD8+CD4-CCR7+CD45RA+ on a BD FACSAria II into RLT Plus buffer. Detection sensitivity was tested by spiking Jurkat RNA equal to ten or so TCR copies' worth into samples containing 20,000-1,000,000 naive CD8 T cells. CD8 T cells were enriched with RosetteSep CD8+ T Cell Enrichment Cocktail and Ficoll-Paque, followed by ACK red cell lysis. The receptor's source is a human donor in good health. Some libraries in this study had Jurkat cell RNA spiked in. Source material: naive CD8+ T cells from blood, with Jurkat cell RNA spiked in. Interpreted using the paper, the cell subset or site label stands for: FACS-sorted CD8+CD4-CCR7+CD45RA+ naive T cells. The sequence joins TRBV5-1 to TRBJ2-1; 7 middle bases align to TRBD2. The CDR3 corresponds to CASSPDTGLSNEQFF. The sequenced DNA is TGCGCCAGCAGCCCGGACACGGGACTATCCAATGAGCAGTTCTTC.